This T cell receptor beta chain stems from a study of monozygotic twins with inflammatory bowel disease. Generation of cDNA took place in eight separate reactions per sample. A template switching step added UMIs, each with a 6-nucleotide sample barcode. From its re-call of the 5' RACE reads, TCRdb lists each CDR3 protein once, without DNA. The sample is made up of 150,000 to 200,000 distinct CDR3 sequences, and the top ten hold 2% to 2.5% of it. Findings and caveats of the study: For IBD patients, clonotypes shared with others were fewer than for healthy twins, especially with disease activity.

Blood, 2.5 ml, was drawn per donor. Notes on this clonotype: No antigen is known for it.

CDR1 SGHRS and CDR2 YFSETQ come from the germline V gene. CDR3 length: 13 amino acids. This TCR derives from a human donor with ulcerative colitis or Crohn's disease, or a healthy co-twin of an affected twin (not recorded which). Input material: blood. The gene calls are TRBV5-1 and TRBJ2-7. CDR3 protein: CASSLVGSYEQYF.